The 24 T cell receptor beta chains listed next were all sequenced from one sample in a study of brain T cells in children with intractable seizures. The assay was immunoSEQ multiplex PCR, and TCRdb's table has in-frame clones only and misses some. The sample consists of around 340,000 clones, over 90% of them appearing once. Time point noted: blood from clinic visit 5 months post-surgery; TSC patient then seizure free. The source material was peripheral blood, sampled 4 to 6 months after surgery. Every receptor here comes from a boy in the first two years of life with tuberous sclerosis and intractable seizures.

The rearrangement joins TRBV28 to TRBJ2-2; D is possibly TRBD1 or TRBD2 (5 bases each). Between the trimmed V and J ends, which lost 7 bases and 5 bases, there was a span of 20 bases. Germline-derived CDR1 and CDR2 are MDHEN and SYDVKM. The CDR3 has 16 residues. Here the CDR3 DNA reads TGTGCCAGCACCCCTTCCGGGACCTCGGGAACCGGGGAGCTGTTTTTT. It codes for CASTPSGTSGTGELFF.

V is TRBV23-1 and J is TRBJ1-1, with TRBD1 matching 9 bases. TRBV23-1 is filed as an ORF, its function uncertain. With V trimmed by 9 bases and J by 1 base, 3 bases remained unmatched. The CDR3 consists of 13 residues. In nucleotides, the CDR3 is TGCGCCAGTGACAGGGGGAAGAACACTGAAGCTTTCTTT. It encodes CASDRGKNTEAFF.

The chain couples TRBV3-1 (or the pseudogene TRBV3-2) to TRBJ2-1, with a tentative D call TRBD2 (5 bases). The CDR3 is made up of 13 amino acids. V was trimmed by 4 bases and J by 7 bases, leaving 11 bases between them. CDR1 is LGHDT and CDR2 is YNNKEL in the germline V gene (reference sequence). The CDR3: CASSPQGGNEQFF. CDR3 nucleotides: TGTGCCAGCAGCCCACAAGGCGGGAATGAGCAGTTCTTC.

The chain joins TRBV29-1 to TRBJ2-3, with D maybe TRBD2 (6 bases). Trimming cost V 0 bases and J 0 bases, with 13 bases left between them. Germline CDR1 reads SQVTM; CDR2 reads ANQGSEA. The CDR3 has 16 residues. The CDR3 spells CSVEDRRGTSTDTQYF. The CDR3, as DNA: TGCAGCGTTGAAGATCGGAGGGGTACTAGCACAGATACGCAGTATTTT.

The rearrangement joins TRBV7-6 to TRBJ2-3; D is unresolved. CDR1 is SGHVS, CDR2 FNYEAQ, per germline. CDR3 length: 12 residues. The ends were cut back, 5 bases at V and 5 bases at J, with 8 bases in the middle. CDR3 DNA: TGTGCCAGCAGCCAAACATTAGATACGCAGTATTTT. It is translated as CASSQTLDTQYF.

The V gene is TRBV2, the J gene TRBJ2-7, with D possibly being TRBD1 or TRBD2 (6 bases each). CDR3 size: 15 residues. The V end lost 3 bases, the J end lost 3 bases, and 15 bases lay between the germline ends. From germline, CDR1 is SNHLY and CDR2 FYNNEI. The chain's CDR3 is CASSDGGQGSYEQYF. The DNA of the CDR3 is TGTGCCAGCAGTGATGGGGGGCAGGGCAGCTACGAGCAGTACTTC.

The J gene is TRBJ1-2, the V gene TRBV24-1; 10 bases match TRBD1. The germline V gene encodes CDR1 KGHDR and CDR2 SFDVKD. This CDR3 is built from 14 residues. Losses at the gene ends were 6 bases for V and 7 bases for J; bases not matched to a gene: 7. The CDR3 DNA reads TGTGCCACCAGTACCGGGACAGGGGCGGGTGGCTACACCTTC. Amino acids: CATSTGTGAGGYTF.

The J gene is TRBJ2-1, the V gene TRBV5-6; TRBD2 aligns across 7 bases. CDR1 and CDR2 (germline): SGHDT, YYEEEE. The CDR3 is made up of 16 amino acids. Germline trimming cut 4 bases from V and 10 bases from J; bases unmatched to any gene: 17. CDR3 amino acids: CASSPAWLADIGEQFF. CDR3 bases: TGTGCCAGCAGCCCAGCGTGGCTAGCGGACATAGGAGAGCAGTTCTTC.

The chain has TRBV6-2 or TRBV6-3 and TRBJ1-5, with a weak D call TRBD1 (5 bases). This CDR3 is 16 amino acids long. Deletions cut 2 bases from V and 1 base from J, with 12 bases between. In germline, CDR1 is MNHEY, CDR2 SVGEGT. The CDR3 is CASSYAGPTSNQPQHF. CDR3 in DNA: TGTGCCAGCAGTTACGCGGGACCGACGAGCAATCAGCCCCAGCATTTT.

V usage is TRBV5-6 and J usage is TRBJ1-4; D is possibly TRBD1 (5 bases). V was trimmed by 2 bases and J by 7 bases, leaving 15 bases between them. CDR1 and CDR2 from the germline V gene are SGHDT and YYEEEE. The CDR3 loop spans 15 amino acids. The CDR3 region has the DNA TGTGCCAGCAGCTTATCAGGGATGTTGGGTGAAAAACTGTTTTTT. Its protein is CASSLSGMLGEKLFF.

The chain couples TRBV6-5 to TRBJ2-3; D perhaps matches TRBD1 (6 bases). The length of the CDR3 is 14 residues. Trimming pared 7 bases from V and 6 bases from J, leaving 17 bases between. CDR1 and CDR2 (germline): MNHEY, SVGAGI. The CDR3 spells CASNLQGVVDTQYF. The CDR3 nucleotides are TGTGCCAGCAACCTACAGGGCGTCGTTGATACGCAGTATTTT.

The rearrangement uses TRBV6-5 and TRBJ1-1; no definite D call. The ends were cut back, 2 bases at V and 2 bases at J, with 15 bases in the middle. CDR3 length: 16 amino acids. The V gene's germline CDR1 is MNHEY and CDR2 SVGAGI. CDR3 protein: CASSYGEGLFNTEAFF. The CDR3 DNA reads as TGTGCCAGCAGTTACGGTGAAGGGCTTTTTAACACTGAAGCTTTCTTT.

V gene TRBV4-1 combines with J gene TRBJ2-3; 9 nucleotides match TRBD2. Germline lookup yields CDR1 MGHRA and CDR2 YSYEKL. Trimming cost V 1 base and J 9 bases; bases outside gene matches: 8. The CDR3 has 15 amino acids. As DNA, the CDR3 is TGCGCCAGCAGCCAAGGGCGGGGGGGCGCGTGGACGCAGTATTTT. Encoded protein: CASSQGRGGAWTQYF.

As concerns this clone: This same CDR3 is encoded by further DNA sequences in the sample. The rearrangement joins TRBV5-1 to TRBJ2-6; D is ambiguous. V lost 0 bases and J lost 1, with 5 bases in between. The V gene's germline CDR1 is SGHRS and CDR2 YFSETQ. This CDR3 is built from 15 residues. CDR3 loop: CASSLVGSGANVLTF. The CDR3 region has the DNA TGCGCCAGCAGCTTGGTGGGGTCTGGGGCCAACGTCCTGACTTTC.

This clone occurred once. This CDR3 is also generated by other DNA sequences in the sample. The chain is built from TRBV3-1 (or the pseudogene TRBV3-2) and TRBJ2-7; D ambiguous. Between the trimmed V and J ends, which lost 3 bases and 1 base, there was a span of 1 base. This CDR3 contains 11 residues. Germline loops: CDR1 LGHDT, CDR2 YNNKEL (reference sequence). CDR3 loop: CASSHSYEQYF. The CDR3 coding sequence is TGTGCCAGCAGCCATTCCTACGAGCAGTACTTC.

The chain joins TRBV5-5 to TRBJ2-7; D remains unclear. The CDR3 is 16 residues long. V dropped 4 bases and J dropped 0 bases, with 17 bases sitting between them. Looked up from germline, CDR1 is SGHKS and CDR2 is YYEKEE (reference sequence). Here the CDR3 reads CASSAVKARSSYEQYF. The CDR3 DNA reads as TGTGCCAGCAGCGCCGTCAAGGCGCGTAGCTCCTACGAGCAGTACTTC.

The V call is TRBV27, the J call TRBJ2-5, with TRBD2 identical over 14 bases. The CDR3 spans 14 residues. Germline-derived CDR1 and CDR2 are MNHEY and SMNVEV (reference sequence). The V gene end was trimmed by 6 bases and the J gene end by 12 bases; junction bases not matched to a gene: 9. For the CDR3, the DNA is TGTGCCAGCAGCCTACGGACTAGCGGGGGGCCTGAGTACTTC. Residues: CASSLRTSGGPEYF.

About this clone: Distinct nucleotide sequences in the sample also encode this CDR3. The chain uses TRBV6-5 and TRBJ1-5, with TRBD1 matching over 9 bases. V was clipped by 4 bases and J by 4 bases; unmatched bases: 2. CDR3 length: 14 amino acids. Germline CDR1 and CDR2: MNHEY and SVGAGI. CDR3 sequence reads: CASSSTGGNQPQHF. CDR3 DNA sequence: TGTGCCAGCAGTTCGACAGGGGGGAATCAGCCCCAGCATTTT.

With regard to this clone: Other DNA sequences within the sample encode an identical CDR3. This chain connects TRBV7-3 to TRBJ1-6; D not certain. The V gene's germline CDR1 is SGHTA and CDR2 FQGTGA. The CDR3 sequence is 13 residues long. V was shortened by 2 bases and J by 8 bases, with 7 bases between the two germline ends. Here the CDR3 reads CASSLYRDSPLHF. CDR3 bases: TGTGCCAGCAGCTTATATCGAGATTCACCCCTCCACTTT.

The V call is TRBV5-8, the J call TRBJ2-7, with 7 bases lining up with TRBD2. The V and J ends lost 1 base and 6 bases, in that order; junction bases with no gene match: 7. The CDR3 is 14 residues long. The germline CDR1 and CDR2 sequences are SGHTS and YDEGEE. The CDR3 coding sequence is TGTGCCAGCAGCTTGTGGGAGGGGAGGGGCGAGCAGTACTTC. Its protein product is CASSLWEGRGEQYF.

This clone was seen just once. V and J are TRBV19 and TRBJ1-1; TRBD1 matches 9 bases. J gave up 7 bases and V 5 bases, and 23 bases lay outside the gene matches. Germline lookup yields CDR1 LNHDA and CDR2 SQIVND (reference sequence). This CDR3 comprises 19 residues. The CDR3 spells CASSPRGSKFPGQGGEAFF. In DNA, the CDR3 is TGTGCCAGTAGTCCCCGCGGATCCAAATTCCCGGGACAGGGAGGTGAAGCTTTCTTT.

The chain has TRBV30 and TRBJ2-1; tentative D call: TRBD2 (6 bases). The CDR3 is 13 amino acids. CDR1 GTSNPN and CDR2 SVGIG come from the germline V gene (reference sequence). Trimming took off 4 bases at V and 5 bases at J, with 12 bases between the two ends. CDR3 in amino acids: CAWKGGTDNEQFF. The CDR3 region has the DNA TGTGCCTGGAAAGGAGGGACGGACAATGAGCAGTTCTTC.

This chain joins TRBV7-3 and TRBJ2-3; D unresolved. The length of the CDR3 is 13 residues. From germline, CDR1 is SGHTA and CDR2 FQGTGA. Trimming stripped 2 bases from V and 3 bases from J, with 6 bases between. The CDR3 loop reads CASSLAPTDTQYF. The CDR3, as DNA: TGTGCCAGCAGCTTAGCCCCGACAGATACGCAGTATTTT.

This chain connects TRBV18 to TRBJ1-2; the D gene is possibly TRBD1 (5 bases). The CDR3 sequence is 13 residues long. The germline V gene encodes CDR1 KGHSH and CDR2 LQKENI. Trimming pared 3 bases from V and 7 bases from J, leaving 12 bases between. The CDR3 loop reads CASSPSGISGYTF. The CDR3, as DNA: TGTGCCAGCTCACCGTCAGGGATTAGTGGCTACACCTTC.